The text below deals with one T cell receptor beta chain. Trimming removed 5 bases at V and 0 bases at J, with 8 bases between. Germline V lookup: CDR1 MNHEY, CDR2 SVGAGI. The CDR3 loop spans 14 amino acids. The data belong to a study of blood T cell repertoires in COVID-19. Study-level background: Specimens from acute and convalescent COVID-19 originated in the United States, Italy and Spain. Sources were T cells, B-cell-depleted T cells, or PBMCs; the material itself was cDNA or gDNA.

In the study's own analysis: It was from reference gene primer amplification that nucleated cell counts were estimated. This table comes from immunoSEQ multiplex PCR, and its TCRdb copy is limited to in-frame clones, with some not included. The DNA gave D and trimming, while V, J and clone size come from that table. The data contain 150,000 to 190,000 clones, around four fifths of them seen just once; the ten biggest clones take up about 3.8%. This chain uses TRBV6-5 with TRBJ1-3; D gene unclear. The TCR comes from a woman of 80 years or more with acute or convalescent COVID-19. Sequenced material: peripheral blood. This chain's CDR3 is CASSQALSGNTIYF. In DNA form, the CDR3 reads TGTGCCAGCAGTCAGGCGCTCTCTGGAAACACCATATATTTT.